A single sample gave rise to the 24 T cell receptor beta chains below, sequenced in a study of blood T cells in healthy people across ages. PCR was performed a second time for about 7 to 11 cycles using a sample-barcoded 5' primer and a J-beta primer mix. TCRdb used MiXCR to reprocess the 5' RACE reads, holding one entry per CDR3 protein. Of 1,100,000 or so distinct CDR3 sequences listed, 40% to 50% are singletons. The sequencing input was blood. These receptors were taken from a woman aged 55-75 years in good health.

The chain is built from TRBV7-9 and TRBJ2-1; 7 bases map to TRBD1. The CDR3 is 13 residues long. CDR1 and CDR2 from the germline V gene are SEHNR and FQNEAQ (reference sequence). The V segment lost 5 bases and the J segment 8 bases; nucleotides outside the gene matches: 6. The CDR3 sequence: CASSNDRVYEQFF. As DNA, the CDR3 is TGTGCCAGCAGCAATGACAGGGTCTATGAGCAGTTCTTC.

This clonotype was counted only a few times. The V gene is TRBV2, the J gene TRBJ2-7, with D unclear. The CDR3 covers 12 residues. Trimming took 6 bases from V and 3 from J, leaving 9 bases between them. Germline assignment: CDR1 SNHLY and CDR2 FYNNEI. The CDR3 loop is CASRSRNYEQYF. The CDR3 DNA reads TGTGCCAGCAGATCTAGAAACTACGAGCAGTACTTC.

The chain couples TRBV5-1 to TRBJ2-7; D is possibly TRBD2 (6 bases). This CDR3 contains 15 residues. V dropped 1 base and J dropped 1 base, with 12 bases sitting between them. Germline V gene lookup returns CDR1 SGHRS and CDR2 YFSETQ. This CDR3 is CASSLTRDSSYEQYF. Written as DNA, the CDR3 is TGCGCCAGCAGCTTGACCAGGGACTCATCCTACGAGCAGTACTTC.

The V call is TRBV20-1, the J call TRBJ2-4, with 7 bases lining up with TRBD2. The ends lost 6 bases at V and 3 bases at J; junction bases unmatched: 14. CDR3 length equals 16 residues. The V gene's germline CDR1 is DFQATT and CDR2 SNEGSKA (reference sequence). In DNA, the CDR3 is TGCAGTGCCCCCGGCAGTGCGGGAGTTAGCAAAAACATTCAGTACTTC. This encodes CSAPGSAGVSKNIQYF.

Notes on this clonotype: One end of the junction varies from germline; a read error may be responsible. This chain uses TRBV12-3 or TRBV12-4 with TRBJ2-1; no firm D call. This CDR3 has 14 amino acids. The CDR3: CAPPRVGFLNEKFF. CDR3 nucleotide sequence: TGTGCCCCCCCCAGAGTAGGGTTCCTAAATGAGAAGTTCTTC.

About this clonotype: A read error may produce the germline difference seen at one junction end. The chain carries TRBV12-3 or TRBV12-4 and TRBJ1-5, with a possible D match to TRBD1 (6 bases). The CDR3 covers 15 residues. The CDR3, as DNA: TGTGCCAGCAGTTCAGGGGAGAATAGCAATCAGCCCCGGCATTTT. It codes for CASSSGENSNQPRHF.

A few counts support this clonotype. The chain recombines TRBV15 with TRBJ2-5; D possibly corresponds to TRBD1 (5 bases). This CDR3 has 15 amino acids. Trimming shortened V by 7 bases and J by 2 bases, and 17 bases separated the two germline ends. The V gene's germline CDR1 is LNHNV and CDR2 YYDKDF (reference sequence). CDR3 bases: TGTGCCACCAACCCAGGGAAGGGTGGGCAAGAGACCCAGTACTTC. Protein product: CATNPGKGGQETQYF.

J is TRBJ2-5 and V is TRBV20-1; D gene unclear. The CDR3 has 13 residues. The ends were cut back, 0 bases at V and 3 bases at J, with 8 bases in the middle. The germline gives CDR1 DFQATT, CDR2 SNEGSKA (reference sequence). For the CDR3, the DNA is TGCAGTGCTAGAGATATTGGGAAAGAGACCCAGTACTTC. This translates into CSARDIGKETQYF.

The chain has TRBV30 and TRBJ2-7, with 9 positions matching TRBD1. Germline V gene lookup returns CDR1 GTSNPN and CDR2 SVGIG (reference sequence). The CDR3 covers 14 residues. The J segment lost 2 bases and the V segment lost 6 bases, leaving 8 bases of the junction unmatched. The CDR3 nucleotides read TGTGCCTGCTCCTCCGGGACAGGGCCCTACGAGCAGTACTTC. It translates to CACSSGTGPYEQYF.

This clonotype is a singleton in its sample. This chain links TRBV20-1 with TRBJ2-6; TRBD1 matches 8 bases. V shed 6 bases and J 0 bases; nucleotides not matched to a gene: 13. The CDR3 runs to 18 residues. The germline V gene encodes CDR1 DFQATT and CDR2 SNEGSKA (reference sequence). The CDR3 sequence: CSASTGGSPRSGANVLTF. For the CDR3, the DNA is TGCAGTGCAAGCACAGGGGGTAGTCCCCGCTCTGGGGCCAACGTCCTGACTTTC.

This chain uses TRBV5-1 with TRBJ1-1, with D possibly TRBD1 on 5 matching bases. Trimming left V 3 bases short and J 0 bases short, with 12 bases between. Germline V gene data show CDR1 as SGHRS and CDR2 as YFSETQ. This CDR3 has 15 amino acids. The DNA of the CDR3 is TGCGCCAGCAGCTACCAGACAGTCTTGAACACTGAAGCTTTCTTT. Protein sequence: CASSYQTVLNTEAFF.

This clonotype has a handful of counts. The rearrangement joins TRBV11-2 to TRBJ2-5; D is possibly TRBD1 or TRBD2 (6 bases each). The CDR3 is made up of 12 amino acids. The V end lost 0 bases, the J end lost 11 bases, and 10 bases lay between the germline ends. Germline CDR1 SGHAT, CDR2 FQNNGV. Here the CDR3 reads CASSLDRGQQYF. The CDR3 DNA reads TGTGCCAGCAGCTTAGACCGGGGGCAGCAGTACTTC.

This chain uses TRBV12-3 or TRBV12-4 with TRBJ1-1; D is perhaps TRBD1 (5 bases). CDR3 size: 13 residues. V gave up 0 bases and J gave up 5 bases, with 7 bases separating them. The CDR3 reads CASSLAWGTEAFF. CDR3 DNA: TGTGCCAGCAGTTTAGCGTGGGGGACTGAAGCTTTCTTT.

This clonotype was seen many times. This chain links TRBV4-2 with TRBJ2-1; 8 nucleotides line up with TRBD2. The V segment lost 0 bases and the J segment 12 bases; nucleotides outside the gene matches: 10. CDR3 size: 15 residues. Germline V gives CDR1 LGHNA, CDR2 YNFKEQ. CDR3 coding DNA: TGTGCCAGCAGCCAAGATCCGTCGGCGGGAGGTTTGCAGTTCTTC. Translating gives CASSQDPSAGGLQFF.

CDR3 amino acids: CSARDLLAAGGPHEQFF. CDR3 in DNA: TGCAGTGCTAGAGATCTTTTAGCGGCGGGAGGGCCTCATGAGCAGTTCTTC. The chain links TRBV20-1 to TRBJ2-1, with 9 nucleotides matching TRBD2. The CDR3 extends over 17 amino acids. Germline CDR1 reads DFQATT; CDR2 reads SNEGSKA (reference sequence). Losses at the gene ends were 0 bases for V and 8 bases for J; bases not matched to a gene: 14.

The V call is TRBV6-5, the J call TRBJ1-2, with 9 nucleotides matching TRBD1. The V gene's germline CDR1 is MNHEY and CDR2 SVGAGI. The V segment lost 6 bases and the J segment 6 bases; nucleotides outside the gene matches: 5. This CDR3 spans 13 amino acids. The DNA for the CDR3 is TGTGCCAGCAGGGACGGGACAGGGAATGGCTACACCTTC. Protein sequence: CASRDGTGNGYTF.

The chain joins TRBV11-2 to TRBJ2-1; 8 bases line up with TRBD1. V lost 2 bases, J lost 6 bases, and 12 bases stayed unmatched. The CDR3 length is 17 residues. Germline V gene data show CDR1 as SGHAT and CDR2 as FQNNGV. The CDR3 nucleotides are TGTGCCAGCAGCTTAAGCTTCTCAGGACAGGGAATCAATGAGCAGTTCTTC. It codes for CASSLSFSGQGINEQFF. Using reference TRBV11-2 and TRBJ2-1 for the parts outside the CDR3, the full variable domain is EAGVAQSPRYKIIEKRQSVAFWCNPISGHATLYWYQQILGQGPKLLIQFQNNGVVDDSQLPKDRFSAERLKGVDSTLKIQPAKLEDSAVYLCASSLSFSGQGINEQFFGPGTRLTVL.

In this sample, this clonotype turned up a few times. The CDR3, as DNA: TGCGCCAGCAGCCAAGAAACCCGCAATGAGCAGTTCTTC. Its translation: CASSQETRNEQFF. The V call is TRBV4-1, the J call TRBJ2-1; no definite D call. The ends were cut back, 0 bases at V and 6 bases at J, with 6 bases in the middle. Germline V gene sequence: CDR1 MGHRA, CDR2 YSYEKL. The CDR3 is 13 residues long.

This chain joins TRBV25-1 and TRBJ2-3, with a possible D match to TRBD1 (6 bases). Germline loops: CDR1 MGHDK, CDR2 SYGVNS. V lost 5 bases and J 12 bases, leaving 18 bases between the germline ends. The CDR3 consists of 13 residues. DNA of the CDR3: TGTGCCAGCAGTTCCCAGGGGCGAAGGCCCCAGTATTTT. This translates into CASSSQGRRPQYF.

This rearrangement joins TRBV27 to TRBJ2-3, with a tentative D call TRBD2 (6 bases). This CDR3 has 14 residues. Trimming took off 8 bases at V and 1 base at J, with 13 bases between the two ends. CDR1 MNHEY and CDR2 SMNVEV come from the germline V gene (reference sequence). CDR3 loop: CASLPWEGTDTQYF. The CDR3 DNA follows: TGTGCCAGCCTCCCGTGGGAGGGCACAGATACGCAGTATTTT.

The rearrangement joins TRBV27 to TRBJ2-1, with D possibly being TRBD1 (6 bases). In germline, CDR1 is MNHEY, CDR2 SMNVEV (reference sequence). V gave up 4 bases and J gave up 7 bases, with 14 bases separating them. The CDR3 contains 14 residues. Written as DNA, the CDR3 is TGTGCCAGCAGTTATCCGGGACATGTAAATGAGCAGTTCTTC. Its protein product is CASSYPGHVNEQFF.

To note about this clonotype: Relative to the germline gene, one junction end is altered; a read error may explain this. The chain is built from TRBV11-2 and TRBJ2-1; 10 bases agree with TRBD2. The germline V gene encodes CDR1 SGHAT and CDR2 FQNNGV. The CDR3 loop spans 16 amino acids. The CDR3 region is CASSSQREGRYNEPFF. Written as DNA, the CDR3 is TGTGCCAGCAGCTCCCAGCGGGAGGGCCGGTACAATGAGCCGTTCTTC.

J is TRBJ2-3 and V is TRBV18, with 8 positions matching TRBD1. Germline V CDR1 and CDR2: KGHSH, LQKENI. V lost 7 bases and J lost 3; bases outside the gene matches: 6. The CDR3 consists of 14 residues. DNA for the CDR3: TGTGCCAGCTTACCGACAGGGGTTACAGATACGCAGTATTTT. Encoded protein: CASLPTGVTDTQYF.

This clonotype was detected many times. The chain combines TRBV5-1 with TRBJ2-5; possibly TRBD1 or TRBD2 for D (5 bases each). The germline CDR1 and CDR2 sequences are SGHRS and YFSETQ. V was shortened by 0 bases and J by 5 bases, with 8 bases between the two germline ends. The CDR3 is 13 residues long. CDR3 in amino acids: CASSLGGDETQYF. CDR3 nucleotide sequence: TGCGCCAGCAGCTTGGGAGGGGATGAGACCCAGTACTTC.